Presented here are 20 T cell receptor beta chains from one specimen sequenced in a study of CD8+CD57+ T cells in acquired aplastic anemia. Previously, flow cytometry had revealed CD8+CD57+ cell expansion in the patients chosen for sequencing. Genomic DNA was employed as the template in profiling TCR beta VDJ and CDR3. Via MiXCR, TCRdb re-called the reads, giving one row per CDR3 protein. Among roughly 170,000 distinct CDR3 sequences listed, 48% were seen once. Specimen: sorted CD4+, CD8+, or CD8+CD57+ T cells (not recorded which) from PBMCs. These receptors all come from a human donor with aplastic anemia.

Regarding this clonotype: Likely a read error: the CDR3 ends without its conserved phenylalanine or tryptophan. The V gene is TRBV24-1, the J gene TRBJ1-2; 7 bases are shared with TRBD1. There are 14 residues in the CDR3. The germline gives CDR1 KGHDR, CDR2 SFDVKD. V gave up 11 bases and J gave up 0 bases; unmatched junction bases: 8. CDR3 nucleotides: TGTGCCAGCAGCCAGGGACAGTCTAACTATGGCTACACCCTC. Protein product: CASSQGQSNYGYTL.

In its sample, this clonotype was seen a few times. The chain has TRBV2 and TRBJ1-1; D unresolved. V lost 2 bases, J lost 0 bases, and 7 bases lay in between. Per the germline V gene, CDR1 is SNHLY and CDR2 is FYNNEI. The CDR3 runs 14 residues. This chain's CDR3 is CASSERLVNTEAFF. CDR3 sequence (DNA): TGTGCCAGCAGTGAACGGTTGGTGAACACTGAAGCTTTCTTT.

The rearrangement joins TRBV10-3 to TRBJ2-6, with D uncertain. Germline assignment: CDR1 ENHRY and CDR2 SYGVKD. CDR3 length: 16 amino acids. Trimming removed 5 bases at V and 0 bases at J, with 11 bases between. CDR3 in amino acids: CAISNEFISGANVLTF. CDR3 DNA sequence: TGTGCCATCAGTAACGAATTTATCTCTGGGGCCAACGTCCTGACTTTC.

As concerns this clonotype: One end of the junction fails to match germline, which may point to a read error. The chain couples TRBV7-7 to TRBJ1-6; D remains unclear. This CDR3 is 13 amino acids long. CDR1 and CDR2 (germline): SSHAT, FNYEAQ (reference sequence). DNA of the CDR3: TGCGCTAGCAGCGTCCTACACGGGTCACCCCTCCACTTT. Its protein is CASSVLHGSPLHF.

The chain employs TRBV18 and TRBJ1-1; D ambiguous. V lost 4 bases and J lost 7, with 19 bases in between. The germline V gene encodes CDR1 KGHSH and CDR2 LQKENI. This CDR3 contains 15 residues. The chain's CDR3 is CASSLVSGIAGEAFF. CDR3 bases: TGTGCCAGCTCACTAGTTTCGGGGATCGCAGGTGAAGCTTTCTTT.

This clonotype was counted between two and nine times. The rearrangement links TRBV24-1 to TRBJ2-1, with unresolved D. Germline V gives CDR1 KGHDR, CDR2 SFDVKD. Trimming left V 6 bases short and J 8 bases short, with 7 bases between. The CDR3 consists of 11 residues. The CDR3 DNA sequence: TGTGCCACCAGTTCTTACGATGAGCAGTTCTTC. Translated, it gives CATSSYDEQFF.

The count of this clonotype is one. The CDR3 loop reads CASSFQLAGGPDTQYF. The CDR3 bases are TGTGCCAGCAGTTTCCAGTTAGCGGGGGGCCCTGATACGCAGTATTTT. The chain has TRBV12-3 or TRBV12-4 and TRBJ2-3; 10 bases fit TRBD2. V trimming: 3 bases; J trimming: 6 bases; junction bases outside the gene matches: 9. This CDR3 region has 16 residues.

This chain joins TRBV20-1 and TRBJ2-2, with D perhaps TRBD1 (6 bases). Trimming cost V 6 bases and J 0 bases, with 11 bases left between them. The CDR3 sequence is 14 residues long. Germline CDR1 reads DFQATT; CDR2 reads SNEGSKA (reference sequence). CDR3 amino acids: CSARTEANTGELFF. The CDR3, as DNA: TGCAGTGCGAGGACAGAGGCGAACACCGGGGAGCTGTTTTTT.

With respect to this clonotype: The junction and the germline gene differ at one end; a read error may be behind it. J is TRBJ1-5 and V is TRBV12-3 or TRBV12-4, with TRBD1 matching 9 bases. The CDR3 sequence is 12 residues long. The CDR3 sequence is CASSLGGQGMNF. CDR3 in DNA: TGTGCCAGCAGCCTAGGGGGACAGGGCATGAATTTT.

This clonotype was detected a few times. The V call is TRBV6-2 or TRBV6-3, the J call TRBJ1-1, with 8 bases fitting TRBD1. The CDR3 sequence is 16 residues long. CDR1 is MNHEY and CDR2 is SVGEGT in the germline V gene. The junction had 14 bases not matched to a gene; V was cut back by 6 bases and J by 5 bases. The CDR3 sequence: CASRQGGTQGATEAFF. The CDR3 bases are TGTGCCAGCAGGCAAGGGGGCACCCAGGGGGCGACTGAAGCTTTCTTT.

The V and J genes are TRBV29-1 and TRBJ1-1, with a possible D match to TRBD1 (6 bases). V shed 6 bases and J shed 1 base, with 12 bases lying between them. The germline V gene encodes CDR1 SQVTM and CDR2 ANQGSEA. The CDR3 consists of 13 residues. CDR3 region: CSVRWGQNTEAFF. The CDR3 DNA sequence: TGCAGCGTGCGTTGGGGGCAGAACACTGAAGCTTTCTTT.

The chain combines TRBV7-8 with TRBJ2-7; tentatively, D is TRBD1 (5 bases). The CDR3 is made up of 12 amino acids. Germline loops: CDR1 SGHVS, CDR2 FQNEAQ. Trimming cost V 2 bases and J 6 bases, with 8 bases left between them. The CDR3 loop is CASSLNGAEQYF. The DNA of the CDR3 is TGTGCCAGCAGCTTAAATGGGGCCGAGCAGTACTTC.

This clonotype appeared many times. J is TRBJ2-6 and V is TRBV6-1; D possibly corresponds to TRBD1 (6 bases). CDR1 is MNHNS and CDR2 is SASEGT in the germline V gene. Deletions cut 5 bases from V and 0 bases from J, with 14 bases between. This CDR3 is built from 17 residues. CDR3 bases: TGTGCCAGCAGTCTCCAGGGGATGTCCTCTGGGGCCAACGTCCTGACTTTC. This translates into CASSLQGMSSGANVLTF.

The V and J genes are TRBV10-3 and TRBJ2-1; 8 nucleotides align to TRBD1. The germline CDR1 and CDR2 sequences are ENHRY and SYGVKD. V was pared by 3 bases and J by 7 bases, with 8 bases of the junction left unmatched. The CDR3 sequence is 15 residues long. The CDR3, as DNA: TGTGCCATCAGTGATGACACAGGGGGTAAAAATGAGCAGTTCTTC. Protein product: CAISDDTGGKNEQFF.

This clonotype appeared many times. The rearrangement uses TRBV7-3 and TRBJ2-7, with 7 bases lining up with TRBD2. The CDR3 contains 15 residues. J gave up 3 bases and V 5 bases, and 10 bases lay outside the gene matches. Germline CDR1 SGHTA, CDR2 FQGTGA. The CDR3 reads CASSQAGRRGYEQYF. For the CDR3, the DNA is TGTGCCAGCAGCCAAGCGGGGCGGAGGGGCTACGAGCAGTACTTC. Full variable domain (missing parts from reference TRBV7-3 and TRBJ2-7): GAGVSQTPSNKVTEKGKYVELRCDPISGHTALYWYRQSLGQGPEFLIYFQGTGAADDSGLPNDRFFAVRPEGSVSTLKIQRTERGDSAVYLCASSQAGRRGYEQYFGPGTRLTVT.

This CDR3 is CASSLRLAGPMYNEQFF. The CDR3 nucleotides are TGTGCCAGCAGCTTAAGGCTAGCGGGGCCCATGTACAATGAGCAGTTCTTC. The rearrangement joins TRBV7-3 to TRBJ2-1, with TRBD2 identical over 9 bases. Unmatched junction bases numbered 8, after V lost 1 base and J lost 4 bases. The germline V gene has CDR1 SGHTA and CDR2 FQGTGA. This CDR3 spans 17 amino acids.

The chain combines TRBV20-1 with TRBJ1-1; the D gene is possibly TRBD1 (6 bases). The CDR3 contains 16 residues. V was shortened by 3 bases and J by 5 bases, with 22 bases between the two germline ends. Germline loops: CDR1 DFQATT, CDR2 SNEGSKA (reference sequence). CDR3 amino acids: CSASPPEGHRRTEAFF. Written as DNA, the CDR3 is TGCAGTGCTAGTCCCCCCGAGGGACATCGCCGAACTGAAGCTTTCTTT.

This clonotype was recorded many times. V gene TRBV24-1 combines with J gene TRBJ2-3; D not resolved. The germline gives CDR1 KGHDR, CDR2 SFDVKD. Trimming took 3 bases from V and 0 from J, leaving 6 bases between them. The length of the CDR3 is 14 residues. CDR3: CATSDAKSTDTQYF. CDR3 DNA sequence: TGTGCCACCAGTGATGCCAAGAGCACAGATACGCAGTATTTT.

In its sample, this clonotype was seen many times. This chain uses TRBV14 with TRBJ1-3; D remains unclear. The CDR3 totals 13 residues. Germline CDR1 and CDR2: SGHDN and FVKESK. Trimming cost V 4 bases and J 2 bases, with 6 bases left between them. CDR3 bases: TGTGCCAGCAGCCCGGCAGCTGGAAACACCATATATTTT. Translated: CASSPAAGNTIYF.

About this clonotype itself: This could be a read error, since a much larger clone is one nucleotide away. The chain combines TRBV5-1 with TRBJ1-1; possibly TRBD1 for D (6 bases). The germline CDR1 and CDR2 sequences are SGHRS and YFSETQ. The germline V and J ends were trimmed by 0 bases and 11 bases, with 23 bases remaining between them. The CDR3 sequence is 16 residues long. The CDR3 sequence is CASSLALDWGAAGAFF. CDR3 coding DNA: TGCGCCAGCAGCTTGGCCCTAGACTGGGGGGCGGCTGGGGCTTTCTTT.